Listed below are T cell receptor beta chains from one sample, sequenced in a study of blood T cell repertoires in COVID-19. The repertoire was sequenced with immunoSEQ multiplex PCR; TCRdb's copy has only in-frame clones and lacks some. The sample lists about 62,000 clones, roughly 80% occurring once. Sequenced input: peripheral blood. The receptor source for this set is a man aged 60 to 69 with acute or convalescent COVID-19. CDR3s include the opening cysteine and the closing phenylalanine or tryptophan. The D gene is left open where the match is weak. Clone size, where shown, is once, few, many, or a class for clones that have expanded.

J,V,D,size,DNA,CDR3
TRBJ2-1,TRBV4-3,.,.,TGCGCCAGCAGCCAAGCTGGTAGAAGCAATGAGCAGTTCTTC,CASSQAGRSNEQFF
TRBJ1-2,TRBV19,TRBD1,.,TGTGCCAGTGTTACCGGGACAGGGGCGACTTACTATGGCTACACCTTC,CASVTGTGATYYGYTF
TRBJ1-1,TRBV12-3/TRBV12-4,TRBD1,.,TGTGCCAGCAGTTTCAGACAGGGCCCTGAAGCTTTCTTT,CASSFRQGPEAFF
TRBJ1-6,TRBV9,.,few,TGTGCCAGCAGCGTAGGGTCGGGGGGCAATTCACCCCTCCACTTT,CASSVGSGGNSPLHF
TRBJ2-5,TRBV6-5,.,.,TGTGCCAGCAGTTACTCCGTCAAAGAGGGCGAGACCCAGTACTTC,CASSYSVKEGETQYF
TRBJ1-5,TRBV7-9,.,.,TGTGCCAGCAGTTTAGGCGGGGACTGGAGAACAGTTCAGCCCCAGCATTTT,CASSLGGDWRTVQPQHF
TRBJ2-7,TRBV7-8,.,.,TGTGCCAGCAGCTTAGCCCTACAGGGATTGGGTGGGTACGAGCAGTACTTC,CASSLALQGLGGYEQYF
TRBJ2-1,TRBV9,TRBD2,.,TGTGCCAGCAGCGTAGAAATAGGCCGGGGGGTCAATGAGCAGTTCTTC,CASSVEIGRGVNEQFF
TRBJ1-1,TRBV13,TRBD1,.,TGTGCCAGCAGCCCAGGGGGACAGGGCGCCCTTAACACTGAAGCTTTCTTT,CASSPGGQGALNTEAFF
TRBJ2-5,TRBV10-1,.,few,TGCGCCAGCAGTAGGACACACCAAGAGACCCAGTACTTC,CASSRTHQETQYF
TRBJ1-6,TRBV6-5,.,once,TGTGCCAGCCTGGGGCCGGGTAATTCACCCCTCCACTTT,CASLGPGNSPLHF
TRBJ2-7,TRBV9,.,few,TGTGCCAGCAGCGTAGACAGGAGCTCCTACGAGCAGTACTTC,CASSVDRSSYEQYF
TRBJ2-7,TRBV4-2,TRBD2,.,TGTGCCAGCAGCCAAGCCTCGGGACTAGCGGACTACGAGCAGTACTTC,CASSQASGLADYEQYF
TRBJ2-7,TRBV9,.,.,TGTGCCAGCAGCGTAGAGGGCAGGGGACCCGGGCAGTACTTC,CASSVEGRGPGQYF
TRBJ2-3,TRBV7-8,.,few,TGTGCCAGCGTGAACCAGGGCACAGATACGCAGTATTTT,CASVNQGTDTQYF
TRBJ2-3,TRBV20-1,.,.,TGCAGTGCTAGTGGGGCGCTTTCCGTTCTCGCCCGCACAGATACGCAGTATTTT,CSASGALSVLARTDTQYF
TRBJ1-5,TRBV6-1,.,.,TGTGCCAGCAGTGAACAGATAAATCAGCCCCAGCATTTT,CASSEQINQPQHF
TRBJ2-5,TRBV5-6,.,.,TGTGCCAGCAGCGGCTTCCTGACAGCCCCGTCCGAAGAGACCCAGTACTTC,CASSGFLTAPSEETQYF
TRBJ2-1,TRBV11-2,TRBD2,.,TGTGCCAGCAGTTATGGGACTAGCGGGCATGAGCAGTTCTTC,CASSYGTSGHEQFF
TRBJ2-1,TRBV6-2/TRBV6-3,TRBD2,.,TGTGCCAGCAGTTACCAACTAGCGGACAATGAGCAGTTCTTC,CASSYQLADNEQFF
TRBJ1-2,TRBV5-1,.,.,TGCGCCAGCAGCTTGGTTGGCGGGGATGGCGGCTACACCTTC,CASSLVGGDGGYTF
TRBJ1-5,TRBV5-4,TRBD1,.,TGTGCCAGCAGTTCGCCACAGGGGGCGGGGGGCAATCAGCCCCAGCATTTT,CASSSPQGAGGNQPQHF
TRBJ2-7,TRBV6-5,TRBD1,.,TGTGCCAGCAGTCCCAGGACAGGGGCCTACGAGCAGTACTTC,CASSPRTGAYEQYF
TRBJ2-5,TRBV6-1,.,.,TGTGCCAGCAGTGACGGACGGGGTTGGGTAGAGACCCAGTACTTC,CASSDGRGWVETQYF
TRBJ2-1,TRBV15,.,.,TGTGCCACCAGCAGAGATGGGCCTGTCAATGAGCAGTTCTTC,CATSRDGPVNEQFF
TRBJ2-1,TRBV6-5,TRBD2,.,TGTGCCAGCAGTTACTCCGGGACTAGCGGGCGTTTTGCGCAGTTCTTC,CASSYSGTSGRFAQFF
TRBJ1-2,TRBV7-9,.,.,TGTGCCAGCAGCTGGTTGGGGGCTTATGGCTACACCTTC,CASSWLGAYGYTF
TRBJ1-1,TRBV5-1,TRBD1,.,TGCGCCAGCAGCTTGGGGGCAGGGGGCGCGACAGTGGCTTTCTTT,CASSLGAGGATVAFF
TRBJ1-1,TRBV2,.,.,TGTGCCAGCAGTCCGGGGAGGGTCACTGAAGCTTTCTTT,CASSPGRVTEAFF
TRBJ1-3,TRBV7-9,.,.,TGTGCCAGCAGCTTCATAGAAGTAGAGGGAAAATCTGGAAACACCATATATTTT,CASSFIEVEGKSGNTIYF
TRBJ1-6,TRBV5-4,TRBD1,.,TGTGCCAGCAGCTTCACAGGGGACCGTTCACCCCTCCACTTT,CASSFTGDRSPLHF
TRBJ1-1,TRBV7-2,TRBD1,.,TGTGCCAGCAGCCCGCTGACAGGGGGGAGCACTGAAGCTTTCTTT,CASSPLTGGSTEAFF
TRBJ1-2,TRBV5-4,.,.,TGTGCCAGCAGCTCGACATTAAGCTATGGCTACACCTTC,CASSSTLSYGYTF
TRBJ1-5,TRBV28,.,.,TGTGCCAGCAGTTTTTTGCAGGGTAGCAATCAGCCCCAGCATTTT,CASSFLQGSNQPQHF
TRBJ1-3,TRBV7-2,.,.,TGTGCCAGCAGTCGAACAGGGTCCCAAATATATTTT,CASSRTGSQIYF
TRBJ2-3,TRBV6-4,.,.,TGTGCCAGCAGTAGAGGGGGAGGGACAGATACGCAGTATTTT,CASSRGGGTDTQYF
TRBJ1-5,TRBV27,.,.,TGTGCCAGCAGTTATTTAGGCCCGACAGGACTCCAGCATTTT,CASSYLGPTGLQHF